This TCR beta chain was recorded in a study of OX40 agonist ivuxolimab in advanced cancers. About the study: Patients in dose escalation had liver, melanoma, kidney or head and neck cancers.

Only in-frame clones appear in the TCRdb table, and some are missing; sequencing was by immunoSEQ multiplex PCR. The sample holds 73,000 or so clones, more than 75% seen once. The material sequenced was CD4+ or CD8+ T cells sorted from blood, taken in a trial of the OX40 agonist ivuxolimab. This receptor was taken from an adult with an advanced solid tumor such as melanoma, head and neck, liver or kidney cancer.

This chain's CDR3 is CASSMRQGVGYGYTF. For the CDR3, the DNA is TGTGCCAGCAGTATGAGACAGGGGGTCGGCTATGGCTACACCTTC. The chain joins TRBV2 to TRBJ1-2; 9 nucleotides align to TRBD1. The CDR3 is 15 amino acids. Trimming removed 5 bases from V and 4 bases from J; junction bases left unmatched: 8. Germline V gives CDR1 SNHLY, CDR2 FYNNEI.